This T cell receptor (beta chain) is from a study of cytomegalovirus exposure and HLA in healthy donors. Notes on the study in general: A prior analysis recorded that most TCR beta V segments were productive about 87% or about 30% of the time. Rarity held for most TCR sequences, but there were some public TCRs that occurred in many donors. Later work associated more than 15,000 TCR beta sequences with HLA alleles at 0.05 false discovery rate.

With regard to this clone: The antigen is not known.

The PCR was carried out with 60 Vbeta primers and 13 Jbeta primers. Only in-frame clones appear in the TCRdb table, and some are missing; sequencing was by immunoSEQ multiplex PCR. This table holds 40,000 to 55,000 clones, around three quarters found once. The sample comprised PBMCs. This receptor was taken from a man aged 25-40 years in good health and CMV-seropositive.

The CDR3 here is CAWATGGGYNSPLHF. The CDR3, as DNA: TGTGCCTGGGCAACAGGGGGCGGTTATAATTCACCCCTCCACTTT. The chain links TRBV30 to TRBJ1-6, with 9 positions matching TRBD1. The J segment lost 4 bases and the V segment lost 5 bases, leaving 6 bases of the junction unmatched. Looked up from germline, CDR1 is GTSNPN and CDR2 is SVGIG (reference sequence). The CDR3 has 15 amino acids.